The 18 T cell receptor beta chains reported below all come from one sample, sequenced in a study of monozygotic twins with inflammatory bowel disease. No DNA is given; TCRdb re-called the 5' RACE reads and lists each CDR3 protein once. This sample contains 350,000 to 400,000 distinct CDR3 sequences. The sequencing input was blood. These receptors all come from a human donor with ulcerative colitis or Crohn's disease, or a healthy co-twin of an affected twin (not recorded which).

This CDR3 reads CASSLTPNQETQYF. V is TRBV7-3 and J is TRBJ2-5. Looked up from germline, CDR1 is SGHTA and CDR2 is FQGTGA. This CDR3 has 14 residues.

V usage is TRBV29-1 and J usage is TRBJ2-1; there is no DNA to check the TCRdb D call of TRBD2. This CDR3 comprises 15 residues. In germline, CDR1 is SQVTM, CDR2 ANQGSEA. The CDR3 region is CSVVTGTSGYNEQFF.

The chain joins TRBV20-1 to TRBJ2-5; TCRdb reports TRBD1, a call that lacks DNA to check it against. Germline values: CDR1 DFQATT, CDR2 SNEGSKA (reference sequence). CDR3 size: 12 residues. The CDR3 sequence is CSAKDRVETQYF.

The chain is built from TRBV5-1 and TRBJ2-2; TCRdb picks TRBD1, but there is no DNA to check that call. The CDR3 contains 15 residues. Germline lookup yields CDR1 SGHRS and CDR2 YFSETQ. The chain's CDR3 is CASSFRQPNTGELFF.

V usage is TRBV20-1 and J usage is TRBJ2-7; TCRdb's assignment of TRBD1 cannot be checked, as there is no DNA. The CDR3 runs to 13 residues. Germline values: CDR1 DFQATT, CDR2 SNEGSKA (reference sequence). This CDR3 reads CSATTGVVDEQYF.

This rearrangement joins TRBV18 to TRBJ1-1. CDR1 and CDR2 (germline): KGHSH, LQKENI. The CDR3 covers 17 residues. The CDR3 spells CASSPRNNLREGTEAFF.

V and J are TRBV12-3 or TRBV12-4 and TRBJ1-4; TCRdb names TRBD1, which stays unverified in the absence of DNA. The length of the CDR3 is 14 residues. The CDR3 sequence: CASSFGTGAEKLFF.

The chain couples TRBV18 to TRBJ2-7; no DNA is available, so the TRBD2 call from TCRdb remains unchecked. The CDR3 is 14 amino acids. CDR1 KGHSH and CDR2 LQKENI come from the germline V gene. The CDR3 reads CASSPGSVQGEQYF. The variable domain in full, with the rest retrieved from reference TRBV18 and TRBJ2-7, is NAGVMQNPRHLVRRRGQEARLRCSPMKGHSHVYWYRQLPEEGLKFMVYLQKENIIDESGMPKERFSAEFPKEGPSILRIQQVVRGDSAAYFCASSPGSVQGEQYFGPGTRLTVT.

The chain recombines TRBV10-3 with TRBJ1-4. The CDR3 runs to 14 residues. Germline CDR1 ENHRY, CDR2 SYGVKD. The CDR3 here is CAISGTPTNEKLFF.

This chain uses TRBV3-1 with TRBJ1-6; TCRdb proposes TRBD1, but this gene call is untestable without DNA. This CDR3 has 15 residues. Germline CDR1 and CDR2: LGHDT and YNNKEL (reference sequence). Here the CDR3 reads CASSVTGKRNSPLHF.

The chain recombines TRBV28 with TRBJ2-5; TCRdb's D gene call, TRBD1, goes unchecked for lack of DNA. Germline CDR1 reads MDHEN; CDR2 reads SYDVKM. The CDR3 is 15 amino acids. CDR3 in amino acids: CASSRMGQGAETQYF.

The rearrangement links TRBV19 to TRBJ1-6; the D gene TCRdb calls, TRBD1, cannot be checked with no DNA. CDR1 LNHDA and CDR2 SQIVND come from the germline V gene (reference sequence). This CDR3 spans 14 amino acids. This CDR3 reads CASSRQRSNSPLHF.

The V call is TRBV5-1, the J call TRBJ2-3. Germline V lookup: CDR1 SGHRS, CDR2 YFSETQ. The CDR3 is 15 amino acids. The CDR3 here is CASSFGWGGTDTQYF.

The rearrangement joins TRBV29-1 to TRBJ1-2; TCRdb selects TRBD1, and the lack of DNA leaves this call unchecked. This CDR3 is 13 amino acids long. In germline, CDR1 is SQVTM, CDR2 ANQGSEA. The CDR3 sequence is CSVRDSSGYGYTF.

The chain is built from TRBV11-2 and TRBJ1-1; TCRdb designates TRBD1, a call that cannot be tested without DNA. This CDR3 has 16 amino acids. The V gene's germline CDR1 is SGHAT and CDR2 FQNNGV. The CDR3 sequence: CASSLAPMGGNTEAFF.

V usage is TRBV20-1 and J usage is TRBJ1-5; the D call of TRBD1 rests on TCRdb alone, since no DNA is present to check it. Germline CDR1 DFQATT, CDR2 SNEGSKA (reference sequence). This CDR3 region has 15 residues. CDR3 amino acids: CSASPQGRGNQPQHF.

The chain links TRBV4-2 to TRBJ2-2; the TCRdb D gene call, TRBD1, has no DNA to confirm it. The CDR3 extends over 17 amino acids. Germline V gives CDR1 LGHNA, CDR2 YNFKEQ. This CDR3 reads CASSSGTGGTDTGELFF.

The CDR3 sequence is CASSPREYNEQFF. The chain couples TRBV5-1 to TRBJ2-1; the TRBD1 assignment by TCRdb is unverifiable without DNA. The CDR3 is 13 residues long. Germline V gene data show CDR1 as SGHRS and CDR2 as YFSETQ.